The 6 T cell receptor beta chains below were found in one sample sequenced in a study of PD-L1 blockade in urothelial cancer. This sample's time point: peripheral blood 6 weeks after treatment start. Assay used: immunoSEQ multiplex PCR; TCRdb lists only in-frame clones, some missing. Of tens of thousands of clones in the sample, around 88% were seen once. Sequenced material: PBMCs, taken around atezolizumab (anti-PD-L1) treatment. The source of these receptors is a man aged 55 to 70 with urothelial cancer.

The chain recombines TRBV9 with TRBJ1-2; D may be TRBD1 (6 bases). With 3 bases removed from V and 4 bases from J, the gap between germline ends came to 13 bases. The CDR3 is 14 amino acids. The germline CDR1 and CDR2 sequences are SGDLS and YYNGEE. The CDR3 sequence is CASSAQQGGYGYTF. The CDR3 DNA follows: TGTGCCAGCAGCGCCCAACAGGGTGGCTATGGCTACACCTTC.

The rearrangement links TRBV28 to TRBJ2-7, with 7 bases aligning to TRBD1. Per germline, CDR1 MDHEN and CDR2 SYDVKM. The ends lost 5 bases at V and 7 bases at J; junction bases unmatched: 8. The CDR3 extends over 13 amino acids. The CDR3 loop is CASSRGGSGEQYF. CDR3 nucleotides: TGTGCCAGCAGTCGAGGGGGCTCGGGTGAGCAGTACTTC.

This chain links TRBV19 with TRBJ2-7; 8 bases are shared with TRBD1. The trim removed 6 bases at V and 0 bases at J, leaving 13 bases unmatched. The germline gives CDR1 LNHDA, CDR2 SQIVND (reference sequence). The CDR3 sequence is 17 residues long. DNA for the CDR3: TGTGCCAGTAGCCGCCGACCCTGGACAGGGACCTCCTACGAGCAGTACTTC. Translating gives CASSRRPWTGTSYEQYF.

The chain joins TRBV19 to TRBJ2-7, with TRBD2 matching 7 bases. The CDR3 is 15 residues long. Germline values: CDR1 LNHDA, CDR2 SQIVND (reference sequence). The V gene end was trimmed by 3 bases and the J gene end by 3 bases; junction bases not matched to a gene: 8. CDR3 protein: CASSIGRGGVYEQYF. CDR3 coding DNA: TGTGCCAGTAGTATTGGGCGGGGAGGGGTCTACGAGCAGTACTTC.

J is TRBJ2-7 and V is TRBV5-1; 8 bases fit TRBD1. The CDR3 is 14 residues long. Germline V gene sequence: CDR1 SGHRS, CDR2 YFSETQ. J gave up 2 bases and V 5 bases, and 6 bases lay outside the gene matches. In DNA, the CDR3 is TGCGCCAGCAGTTCGGGCAGGGGGCCCTACGAGCAGTACTTC. Amino acid sequence: CASSSGRGPYEQYF.

The chain couples TRBV7-9 to TRBJ2-7; D gene ambiguous. The CDR3 totals 13 residues. V lost 5 bases and J 0 bases, leaving 8 bases between the germline ends. CDR1 is SEHNR, CDR2 FQNEAQ, per germline (reference sequence). CDR3 DNA: TGTGCCAGCAGCCAGACTGACTCCTACGAGCAGTACTTC. Amino acids: CASSQTDSYEQYF.